The 28 T cell receptor beta chains below come from one sample, sequenced in a study of beta chain features in type 1 diabetes. Sequencing targeted expressed TCRB transcripts, as all isolated RNA had been reverse transcribed. The repertoire was sequenced with immunoSEQ multiplex PCR; TCRdb's copy has only in-frame clones and lacks some. The sample contains under 400,000 clones, about 14% of which appear only once. The material sequenced was central memory CD4+ T cells from blood. The receptors were gathered from a man aged 25-45 years in good health.

Concerning this clone itself: A junction end diverges from the germline sequence, so it may reflect a read error. The chain combines TRBV7-8 with TRBJ2-3; 8 bases match TRBD2. The CDR3 is 14 amino acids. Germline V gene sequence: CDR1 SGHVS, CDR2 FQNEAQ. The CDR3 nucleotides are TGTGCCAGCACCTTAGCGGGAAAAAAAGATACGCAGTATTTT. This translates into CASTLAGKKDTQYF.

The chain couples TRBV6-5 to TRBJ2-3; D is possibly TRBD1 or TRBD2 (5 bases each). This CDR3 has 14 amino acids. The germline V and J ends were trimmed by 10 bases and 4 bases, with 18 bases remaining between them. Germline V CDR1 and CDR2: MNHEY, SVGAGI. The CDR3 loop is CAISSRMGADTQYF. Here the CDR3 DNA reads TGTGCCATCAGCTCGCGGATGGGGGCAGATACGCAGTATTTT.

J is TRBJ1-2 and V is TRBV6-6, with 9 bases lining up with TRBD1. Germline CDR1 and CDR2: MNHNY and SVGAGI (reference sequence). There are 13 residues in the CDR3. Trimming cost V 6 bases and J 6 bases; bases outside gene matches: 5. CDR3 amino acids: CASRTGTGHGYTF. CDR3 bases: TGTGCCAGCAGGACCGGGACAGGGCATGGCTACACCTTC.

The chain carries TRBV9 and TRBJ1-1, with TRBD1 matching 12 bases. This CDR3 region has 15 residues. Trimming cost V 0 bases and J 6 bases; bases outside gene matches: 3. Germline loops: CDR1 SGDLS, CDR2 YYNGEE. The chain's CDR3 is CASSVAGTGGSEAFF. CDR3 nucleotides: TGTGCCAGCAGCGTAGCCGGGACAGGGGGCTCTGAAGCTTTCTTT.

This clone was detected only a few times. The chain combines TRBV5-1 with TRBJ1-5, with 12 bases matching TRBD1. Germline V gene data show CDR1 as SGHRS and CDR2 as YFSETQ. The junction had 4 bases not matched to a gene; V was cut back by 4 bases and J by 5 bases. This CDR3 has 15 amino acids. CDR3 nucleotide sequence: TGCGCCAGCAGCCGCGGGACAGGGGGCTATCAGCCCCAGCATTTT. Its protein product is CASSRGTGGYQPQHF. Variable domain in full (rest from reference TRBV5-1 and TRBJ1-5): KAGVTQTPRYLIKTRGQQVTLSCSPISGHRSVSWYQQTPGQGLQFLFEYFSETQRNKGNFPGRFSGRQFSNSRSEMNVSTLELGDSALYLCASSRGTGGYQPQHFGDGTRLSIL.

The sample holds a few counts of this clone. The chain uses TRBV7-9 and TRBJ2-1, with 11 bases matching TRBD2. The CDR3 runs to 16 residues. Germline V gene data show CDR1 as SEHNR and CDR2 as FQNEAQ (reference sequence). The ends lost 5 bases at V and 0 bases at J; junction bases unmatched: 3. DNA for the CDR3: TGTGCCAGCAGCCCGGGACTAGCGGACTCCTACAATGAGCAGTTCTTC. Translated: CASSPGLADSYNEQFF. The full variable domain, its missing parts supplied by reference TRBV7-9 and TRBJ2-1, is DTGVSQNPRHKITKRGQNVTFRCDPISEHNRLYWYRQTLGQGPEFLTYFQNEAQLEKSRLLSDRFSAERPKGSFSTLEIQRTEQGDSAMYLCASSPGLADSYNEQFFGPGTRLTVL.

This clone has a handful of counts. DNA for the CDR3: TGCAGCGCAGCCCGGGGACAGCTACCTGAAGCTTTCTTT. Encoded protein: CSAARGQLPEAFF. J is TRBJ1-1 and V is TRBV29-1; 7 nucleotides line up with TRBD1. This CDR3 region has 13 residues. Per germline, CDR1 SQVTM and CDR2 ANQGSEA. J gave up 6 bases and V 7 bases, and 11 bases lay outside the gene matches.

The V gene is TRBV28, the J gene TRBJ1-5; D is unresolved. The CDR3 runs to 14 residues. Trimming left V 5 bases short and J 0 bases short, with 8 bases between. Germline V gene data show CDR1 as MDHEN and CDR2 as SYDVKM. Written as DNA, the CDR3 is TGTGCCAGCAGTGCTACGGATAGCAATCAGCCCCAGCATTTT. Its translation is CASSATDSNQPQHF.

This clone was seen ten or more times. This rearrangement joins TRBV21-1 to TRBJ1-1. TRBV21-1 is given as a pseudogene. This CDR3 has 11 amino acids. This CDR3 reads CASSKGLEAFF. Written as DNA, the CDR3 is TGTGCCAGCAGCAAAGGTTTAGAAGCTTTCTTT.

V and J are TRBV6-1 and TRBJ1-2, with D perhaps matching TRBD1 (5 bases). Deletions cut 6 bases from V and 4 bases from J, with 15 bases between. This CDR3 region has 14 residues. Germline-derived CDR1 and CDR2 are MNHNS and SASEGT. The CDR3 DNA reads TGTGCCAGCAGCCGGGACGACCCAAGCTATGGCTACACCTTC. This encodes CASSRDDPSYGYTF.

This chain joins TRBV6-5 and TRBJ1-6; the D gene is possibly TRBD1 (5 bases). CDR3 size: 14 residues. V was pared by 4 bases and J by 10 bases, with 14 bases between. Germline V gene data show CDR1 as MNHEY and CDR2 as SVGAGI. CDR3 protein: CASSSQGAWSPLHF. In nucleotides, the CDR3 is TGTGCCAGCAGTTCTCAAGGGGCGTGGTCACCCCTCCACTTT.

At least ten counts were recorded for this clone. The gene calls are TRBV7-2 and TRBJ1-1, with unresolved D. The CDR3 length is 15 residues. The V gene lost 4 bases and the J gene lost 0 bases, with 12 bases spanning the gap. The germline gives CDR1 SGHTA, CDR2 FQGNSA. The CDR3 region is CASSSGWAVNTEAFF. CDR3 DNA: TGTGCCAGCAGCTCGGGCTGGGCGGTGAACACTGAAGCTTTCTTT.

The sample holds a few counts of this clone. J is TRBJ1-5 and V is TRBV7-2; 8 nucleotides line up with TRBD1. V shed 5 bases and J 7 bases; nucleotides not matched to a gene: 7. CDR3 length: 14 amino acids. Germline values: CDR1 SGHTA, CDR2 FQGNSA. CDR3 in amino acids: CASSPQNRGQPQHF. The DNA for the CDR3 is TGTGCCAGCAGCCCACAGAACAGGGGGCAGCCCCAGCATTTT. The full variable domain, in which reference TRBV7-2 and TRBJ1-5 provide the parts outside the CDR3, is GAGVSQSPSNKVTEKGKDVELRCDPISGHTALYWYRQSLGQGLEFLIYFQGNSAPDKSGLPSDRFSAERTGGSVSTLTIQRTQQEDSAVYLCASSPQNRGQPQHFGDGTRLSIL.

This clone came up many times. The V and J genes are TRBV5-6 and TRBJ2-4; 7 nucleotides agree with TRBD2. The V gene end was trimmed by 4 bases and the J gene end by 9 bases; junction bases not matched to a gene: 10. This CDR3 has 14 amino acids. In germline, CDR1 is SGHDT, CDR2 YYEEEE. DNA for the CDR3: TGTGCCAGCAGCACGACCGGGACGGGGGGCATTCAGTACTTC. It translates to CASSTTGTGGIQYF.

The CDR3 nucleotides are TGTGCCAGCAGCTTACCAGGACAGACCTATGGCTACACCTTC. Amino acids: CASSLPGQTYGYTF. The chain employs TRBV13 and TRBJ1-2, with D possibly being TRBD1 (6 bases). V gave up 2 bases and J gave up 4 bases, with 11 bases separating them. Germline CDR1 and CDR2: PRHDT and FYEKMQ (reference sequence). The CDR3 loop spans 14 amino acids. Looking up the rest from reference TRBV13 and TRBJ1-2 gives the full variable domain: AAGVIQSPRHLIKEKRETATLKCYPIPRHDTVYWYQQGPGQDPQFLISFYEKMQSDKGSIPDRFSAQQFSDYHSELNMSSLELGDSALYFCASSLPGQTYGYTFGSGTRLTVV.

In the case of this clone: An end of the junction differs from the germline gene, which may be a read error. This specimen includes other DNA sequences encoding the same CDR3. The V call is TRBV19, the J call TRBJ1-1, with D uncertain. Per germline, CDR1 LNHDA and CDR2 SQIVND (reference sequence). CDR3 size: 13 residues. CDR3 DNA: TGTGCCAGTAGTAACGGACGGAACACTGAAGCCTTCTTT. Its translation is CASSNGRNTEAFF.

Concerning this clone: Within the sample, other DNA sequences also encode this same CDR3. The CDR3 protein is CASSLGTNYGYTF. The CDR3 DNA reads TGCGCCAGCAGCTTGGGAACTAACTATGGCTACACCTTC. The gene calls are TRBV5-1 and TRBJ1-2; D gene unclear. There are 13 residues in the CDR3. The V end lost 0 bases, the J end lost 0 bases, and 3 bases lay between the germline ends. Germline values: CDR1 SGHRS, CDR2 YFSETQ.

Worth noting for this clone: Other DNA sequences of this sample code for an identical CDR3. The chain couples TRBV27 to TRBJ1-2; the D is unclear. The V gene lost 3 bases and the J gene lost 4 bases, with 6 bases spanning the gap. CDR1 MNHEY and CDR2 SMNVEV come from the germline V gene (reference sequence). The CDR3 extends over 12 amino acids. In DNA form, the CDR3 reads TGTGCCAGCAGTTTTTCTGGCTATGGCTACACCTTC. Its protein product is CASSFSGYGYTF.

The chain employs TRBV4-1 and TRBJ2-3; 8 bases map to TRBD1. The length of the CDR3 is 15 residues. Looked up from germline, CDR1 is MGHRA and CDR2 is YSYEKL. V lost 5 bases to trimming and J lost 1 base; unmatched junction nucleotides: 5. The CDR3 nucleotides are TGCGCCAGCAGCTCCACGGGACAGGGCACAGATACGCAGTATTTT. Amino acid sequence: CASSSTGQGTDTQYF.

The chain employs TRBV7-2 and TRBJ2-3, with 15 bases lining up with TRBD2. The CDR3 sequence is 17 residues long. CDR1 SGHTA and CDR2 FQGNSA come from the germline V gene. V lost 7 bases and J lost 2; bases outside the gene matches: 7. CDR3 amino acids: CASTGTSGRTTTDTQYF. The DNA of the CDR3 is TGTGCCAGCACCGGGACTAGCGGGAGGACGACCACAGATACGCAGTATTTT.

A few counts support this clone. This chain connects TRBV19 to TRBJ2-7, with 9 bases fitting TRBD1. J was trimmed by 1 base and V by 5 bases; bases with no gene match: 9. Germline V lookup: CDR1 LNHDA, CDR2 SQIVND (reference sequence). This CDR3 is built from 16 residues. The CDR3 region is CASSLSTGGSSYEQYF. The CDR3 nucleotides are TGTGCCAGTAGTCTCAGTACAGGGGGCTCTTCCTACGAGCAGTACTTC.

There are many counts of this clone. The V call is TRBV4-1, the J call TRBJ1-4, with D perhaps matching TRBD1 (6 bases). Germline V gives CDR1 MGHRA, CDR2 YSYEKL. The germline V and J ends were trimmed by 2 bases and 5 bases, with 15 bases remaining between them. This CDR3 comprises 16 residues. For the CDR3, the DNA is TGCGCCAGCAGCCAACCCCTACAGGGAGGGAATGAAAAACTGTTTTTT. Protein product: CASSQPLQGGNEKLFF.

The rearrangement links TRBV7-8 to TRBJ2-1; weak D call: TRBD2 (5 bases). Trimming shortened V by 5 bases and J by 8 bases, and 16 bases separated the two germline ends. The CDR3 contains 14 residues. Germline V gives CDR1 SGHVS, CDR2 FQNEAQ. CDR3 nucleotide sequence: TGTGCCAGCAGCGTAGGCACTAGATCGGATGAGCAGTTCTTC. Encoded protein: CASSVGTRSDEQFF.

A few counts support this clone. This chain links TRBV7-2 with TRBJ1-5; the match to TRBD1 covers 10 bases. The V and J ends lost 5 bases and 7 bases, in that order; junction bases with no gene match: 8. CDR1 and CDR2 (germline): SGHTA, FQGNSA. This CDR3 is 15 amino acids long. CDR3 protein: CASSHTTGGWQPQHF. CDR3 DNA: TGTGCCAGCAGCCATACGACAGGGGGCTGGCAGCCCCAGCATTTT.

This clone was observed a handful of times. The V and J genes are TRBV5-6 and TRBJ2-2, with 12 bases identical to TRBD2. The germline CDR1 and CDR2 sequences are SGHDT and YYEEEE. The junction had 8 bases not matched to a gene; V was cut back by 1 base and J by 1 base. This CDR3 has 19 residues. CDR3 nucleotides: TGTGCCAGCAGCTTGATAACCCTAGCGGGGGGGCGGAACACCGGGGAGCTGTTTTTT. Its protein is CASSLITLAGGRNTGELFF.

This clone was seen repeatedly, ten times or more. The chain couples TRBV7-2 to TRBJ1-4, with 7 bases aligning to TRBD1. Germline-derived CDR1 and CDR2 are SGHTA and FQGNSA. This CDR3 spans 15 amino acids. V shed 3 bases and J 5 bases; nucleotides not matched to a gene: 6. The chain's CDR3 is CASSFLQGLNEKLFF. CDR3 bases: TGTGCCAGCAGCTTTTTACAGGGGTTAAATGAAAAACTGTTTTTT.

The rearrangement uses TRBV30 and TRBJ2-7, with D hard to call. Trimming took 0 bases from V and 7 from J, leaving 13 bases between them. In germline, CDR1 is GTSNPN, CDR2 SVGIG (reference sequence). CDR3 length: 13 amino acids. This chain's CDR3 is CAWSVGPAVEQYV. DNA for the CDR3: TGTGCCTGGAGTGTTGGTCCCGCGGTGGAGCAGTACGTC.

The table lists this clone with a few counts. The rearrangement joins TRBV7-9 to TRBJ2-1; 12 nucleotides align to TRBD2. Per germline, CDR1 SEHNR and CDR2 FQNEAQ (reference sequence). The junction had 8 bases not matched to a gene; V was cut back by 7 bases and J by 10 bases. The CDR3 runs to 14 residues. The CDR3 is CASNSGTSGSEQFF. The CDR3 coding sequence is TGTGCCAGCAATTCCGGGACTAGCGGGTCCGAGCAGTTCTTC.